The clone carrying this T cell receptor (beta chain) was seen only a few times. Its target is not known. This sample is drawn from a study of vaccination and CD4 T cells after COVID-19. Cultured CD4+ T cells had their DNA profiled by the Oncomine TCR Beta short-read assay. TCRdb re-called the PCR reads with MiXCR, one entry per CDR3 protein. This repertoire shows around 13,000 distinct CDR3 sequences, 40% to 50% found once; its top ten account for roughly a quarter. Treatment in this sample: approximately 10-day PBMC culture with coronavirus spike peptide pools or control peptides (ViraFEST assay). The V gene lost 5 bases and the J gene lost 0 bases, with 16 bases spanning the gap. The germline gives CDR1 SGHVS, CDR2 FQNEAQ. This CDR3 contains 16 residues.

V and J are TRBV7-8 and TRBJ1-1; no definite D call. The sequence derives from a human donor who had recovered from COVID-19. The sequencing input was CD4+ T cells from blood, cultured in vitro. CDR3 DNA sequence: TGTGCCAGCAGCCCGCTCCTGGGCATACTGAACACTGAAGCTTTCTTT. Translation: CASSPLLGILNTEAFF.